In its sample, the clone carrying this T cell receptor beta chain was seen once. What it binds is unknown. The sample originates from a study of shared clonotypes between healthy human individuals. Findings of the study overall: Rarefaction exposed incomplete sorted-subset sequencing despite large depth. A few donors had about 5% of their naive CD4 clonotypes in common.

V lost 3 bases and J lost 0, with 9 bases in between. This CDR3 contains 14 residues. Per germline, CDR1 MDHEN and CDR2 SYDVKM. Sequenced by immunoSEQ multiplex PCR; TCRdb stores in-frame clones only, minus some. The sample gives around 2,000,000 clones, roughly 95% of which show up once; 0.1% to 0.15% is in the top ten. This sequence was found in a man aged 18 to 30 in good health. The chain recombines TRBV28 with TRBJ2-7; no clear D gene. The sequencing sample was made of naive CD4+ T cells sorted from blood. Subset noted: CD45RA+ positively selected. The CDR3 DNA reads TGTGCCAGCAGTTTGAGGTTCAGCTCCTACGAGCAGTACTTC. Protein sequence: CASSLRFSSYEQYF.